This entry is about one T cell receptor (beta chain). Its specificity is unknown. This entry is derived from a study of cytomegalovirus exposure and HLA in healthy donors. Study details: Within an early data release were about 85 million unique TCRs drawn from HLA-typed donors.

The primer mix had 60 Vbeta and 13 Jbeta primers. Profiled with immunoSEQ multiplex PCR; TCRdb holds only in-frame clones, not every one. The sample has 100,000 to 150,000 clones, 75% to 90% seen once. CDR1 and CDR2 from the germline V gene are MDHEN and SYDVKM. Unmatched junction bases numbered 8, after V lost 5 bases and J lost 2 bases. The CDR3 runs to 15 residues. Findings and caveats of the study: TCR beta sequences reportedly predicted most subjects' HLA-A and HLA-B alleles accurately.

J is TRBJ2-7 and V is TRBV28, with TRBD1 matching 8 bases. This clonotype was sampled from a man between 25 and 39 years old in good health and CMV-seropositive. Sequencing used PBMCs. CDR3 bases: TGTGCCAGCAGTATGCCGACAGGGGTGGCCTACGAGCAGTACTTC. It yields the protein CASSMPTGVAYEQYF.